The clone carrying this TCR beta chain was seen more than once but under ten times. No antigen is known for it. This entry comes from a study of human T cells and chemical hapten exposure. On the study more broadly: Patients were given diphenylcyclopropenone on the scalp weekly across the roughly 25-week study. Study outcomes and limitations: Correlating positively with patch test score were the PT1 expanded TCR counts.

The library put unique molecular identifiers onto individual cDNA molecules. TCRdb recomputed calls from the RACE reads with MiXCR, one row per CDR3 protein. Of some 200,000 distinct CDR3 sequences listed, around 22% are singletons. This CDR3 is built from 14 residues. CDR1 and CDR2 from the germline V gene are SQVTM and ANQGSEA. Trimming took 2 bases from V and 6 from J, leaving 16 bases between them. Noted time point: patch test 1, 2 weeks after DPC sensitization. The treatment was: therapeutic diphenylcyclopropenone sensitization with weekly scalp DPC. Alopecia patients between 18 and 70 years old and suitable for DPC were used as donors.

The sequencing used whole blood, collected in connection with sensitization to the hapten diphenylcyclopropenone (DPC). This sequence originates from a woman between 45 and 60 years old with alopecia areata. Some clones in this sample may be carry-over from other donors' samples. This sequence joins TRBV29-1 and TRBJ2-5, with D perhaps being TRBD1 or TRBD2 (5 bases each). This CDR3 reads CSVEPPGRRKTQYF. The CDR3 DNA follows: TGCAGCGTTGAACCACCGGGACGTAGAAAGACCCAGTACTTC.